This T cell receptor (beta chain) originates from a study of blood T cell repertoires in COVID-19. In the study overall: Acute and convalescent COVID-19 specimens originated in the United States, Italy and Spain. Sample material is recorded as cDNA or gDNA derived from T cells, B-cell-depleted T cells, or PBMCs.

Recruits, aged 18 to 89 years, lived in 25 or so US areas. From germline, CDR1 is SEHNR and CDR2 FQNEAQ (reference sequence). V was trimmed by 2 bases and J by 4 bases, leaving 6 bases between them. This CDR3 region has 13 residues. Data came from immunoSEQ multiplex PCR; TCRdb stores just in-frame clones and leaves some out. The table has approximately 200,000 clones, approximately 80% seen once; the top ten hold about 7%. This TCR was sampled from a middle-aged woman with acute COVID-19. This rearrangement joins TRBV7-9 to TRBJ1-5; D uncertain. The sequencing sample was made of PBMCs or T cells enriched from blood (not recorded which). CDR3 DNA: TGTGCCAGCAGCTTAACGAGGAATCAGCCCCAGCATTTT. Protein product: CASSLTRNQPQHF.